This section outlines one TCR beta chain sequence together with its context. Its antigen is undetermined. These data come from a study of monozygotic twins with inflammatory bowel disease. Per germline, CDR1 SNHLY and CDR2 FYNNEI. The CDR3 is 14 amino acids. The draw for each donor consisted of a single 2.5 ml blood sample. Points from the study as a whole: Patients got different immunosuppressive treatments, which may have made their repertoires more variable. Telling different T cell subtypes apart from each other was not possible.

Each TCR library used about 3,500 ng of total RNA. TCRdb re-analyzed the 5' RACE reads; it lists each CDR3 protein once, without DNA. The repertoire table contains approximately 400,000 distinct CDR3 sequences. V is TRBV2 and J is TRBJ2-5. Source material: blood. This TCR was recovered from a human donor with ulcerative colitis or Crohn's disease, or a healthy co-twin of an affected twin (not recorded which). The chain's CDR3 is CASRKGSGIETQYF.